The 17 T cell receptor beta chains below come from one sample, sequenced in a study of post-analysis software for immune sequencing data. Points from the study as a whole: When patients were compared with controls, four or five TRBV segments were more frequent, TRBV5-6, TRBV5-1 and TRBV20-1 among them.

Unique molecular identifiers featured in each of the TCR beta cDNA libraries. MiXCR was run by TCRdb on the PCR reads, yielding one entry per CDR3 protein. This sample has 450,000 to 700,000 distinct CDR3 sequences, with 44% found just once. These receptors' antigens are unknown. Sequencing was performed on blood. Every receptor here comes from a girl aged 10 to 17 with multiple sclerosis.

CDR3 nucleotides: TGTGCCAGCAGCGCGGGACGGAGCACAGATACGCAGTATTTT. Translation gives CASSAGRSTDTQYF. The chain uses TRBV5-4 and TRBJ2-3, with D possibly matching TRBD2 (6 bases). Trimming left V 4 bases short and J 0 bases short, with 9 bases between. Germline V gene lookup returns CDR1 SGHNT and CDR2 YYREEE (reference sequence). The length of the CDR3 is 14 residues.

The V gene is TRBV7-8, the J gene TRBJ2-1, with D perhaps TRBD2 (5 bases). CDR3 length equals 15 residues. Trimming left V 5 bases short and J 10 bases short, with 21 bases between. Germline CDR1 is SGHVS and CDR2 is FQNEAQ. The CDR3 loop is CASSPIRGRGREQFF. CDR3 DNA: TGTGCCAGCAGCCCCATAAGAGGGAGAGGACGGGAGCAGTTCTTC.

The rearrangement links TRBV7-9 to TRBJ2-1, with D perhaps TRBD2 (5 bases). The CDR3 is made up of 13 amino acids. Germline values: CDR1 SEHNR, CDR2 FQNEAQ (reference sequence). V shed 3 bases and J shed 6 bases, with 9 bases lying between them. CDR3 sequence reads: CASSLTISNEQFF. For the CDR3, the DNA is TGTGCCAGCAGCTTGACTATAAGCAATGAGCAGTTCTTC.

This clonotype was observed a handful of times. The chain recombines TRBV24-1 with TRBJ2-1; 7 positions match TRBD1. Germline V gene lookup returns CDR1 KGHDR and CDR2 SFDVKD. Germline trimming cut 5 bases from V and 6 bases from J; bases unmatched to any gene: 9. This CDR3 has 15 amino acids. CDR3 residues: CATSVPGTEFNEQFF. DNA of the CDR3: TGTGCCACCAGTGTTCCCGGGACAGAGTTCAATGAGCAGTTCTTC.

The V call is TRBV9, the J call TRBJ2-1; 16 bases match TRBD2. The CDR3 has 17 amino acids. The V and J ends lost 4 bases and 6 bases, in that order; junction bases with no gene match: 7. Germline loops: CDR1 SGDLS, CDR2 YYNGEE. CDR3 in amino acids: CASSPSGTSGRGNEQFF. DNA of the CDR3: TGTGCCAGCAGCCCGTCCGGGACTAGCGGGAGGGGCAATGAGCAGTTCTTC.

In its sample, this clonotype was seen a few times. The rearrangement uses TRBV12-3 or TRBV12-4 and TRBJ2-1, with a tentative D call TRBD2 (6 bases). The CDR3 extends over 12 amino acids. Trimming stripped 5 bases from V and 9 bases from J, with 11 bases between. The CDR3 sequence is CASSRLVFEQFF. In DNA form, the CDR3 reads TGTGCCAGCAGTCGACTAGTTTTTGAGCAGTTCTTC.

The rearrangement joins TRBV28 to TRBJ2-1; 9 nucleotides line up with TRBD2. The germline V gene encodes CDR1 MDHEN and CDR2 SYDVKM. Germline trimming cut 6 bases from V and 10 bases from J; bases unmatched to any gene: 16. This CDR3 contains 16 residues. The CDR3 sequence is CASSQEKAGGRMEQFF. The CDR3 region has the DNA TGTGCCAGCAGCCAGGAGAAAGCGGGGGGAAGGATGGAGCAGTTCTTC.

The chain couples TRBV6-2 or TRBV6-3 to TRBJ2-1; D is undetermined. This CDR3 spans 10 amino acids. Trimming left V 7 bases short and J 12 bases short, with 10 bases between. Germline assignment: CDR1 MNHEY and CDR2 SVGEGT. The CDR3: CASINVGQFF. CDR3 DNA: TGTGCCAGCATCAACGTGGGGCAGTTCTTC.

The rearrangement joins TRBV3-1 to TRBJ2-5; the D gene is possibly TRBD2 (6 bases). The closer fit of TRBJ2-7 to the DNA end suggests the J call may be wrong. The CDR3 covers 16 residues. The germline V gene encodes CDR1 LGHDT and CDR2 YNNKEL (reference sequence). The CDR3 bases are TGTGCCAGCAGCCAAGACTCGGAGGGGACTGGGTACGAGCAGTACTTC. Encoded protein: CASSQDSEGTGYEQYF.

This chain joins TRBV10-3 and TRBJ2-7; 13 positions match TRBD2. The CDR3 extends over 16 amino acids. Germline-derived CDR1 and CDR2 are ENHRY and SYGVKD. The V and J ends lost 6 bases and 0 bases, in that order; junction bases with no gene match: 5. The CDR3, as DNA: TGTGCCATCAGGGGGACTAGCGGGAAGAGCTCCTACGAGCAGTACTTC. Its protein is CAIRGTSGKSSYEQYF.

This clonotype was counted a few times. V gene TRBV6-6 combines with J gene TRBJ1-2; TRBD1 matches 7 bases. V shed 8 bases and J 7 bases; nucleotides not matched to a gene: 7. The CDR3 sequence is 12 residues long. CDR1 and CDR2 (germline): MNHNY, SVGAGI (reference sequence). The CDR3 is CASWGGGGGYTF. CDR3 nucleotide sequence: TGTGCCAGCTGGGGAGGGGGCGGTGGCTACACCTTC.

This clonotype has more than one count but fewer than ten. V and J are TRBV12-3 or TRBV12-4 and TRBJ2-7; no clear D. This CDR3 spans 14 amino acids. Deletions cut 7 bases from V and 6 bases from J, with 19 bases between. In DNA, the CDR3 is TGTGCCAGCACCCCCCGGCTAGAGGCCCGCGAGCAGTACTTC. Amino acid sequence: CASTPRLEAREQYF.

In its sample, this clonotype was seen a few times. This chain connects TRBV12-3 or TRBV12-4 to TRBJ1-5; D unresolved. The V end lost 3 bases, the J end lost 5 bases, and 11 bases lay between the germline ends. The CDR3 runs 14 residues. The CDR3 region has the DNA TGTGCCAGCAGTTTGGGTCAGCTGCATCAGCCCCAGCATTTT. Its translation: CASSLGQLHQPQHF.

This clonotype came up many times. V is TRBV29-1 and J is TRBJ2-7; D uncertain. Germline CDR1 reads SQVTM; CDR2 reads ANQGSEA. The CDR3 has 11 residues. CDR3 bases: TGCAGTGCTGGGCGGTCCTACGAGCAGTACTTC. This translates into CSAGRSYEQYF.

In this sample, this clonotype turned up a few times. The rearrangement joins TRBV7-2 to TRBJ2-7; D perhaps matches TRBD2 (6 bases). From germline, CDR1 is SGHTA and CDR2 FQGNSA. The CDR3 sequence is 13 residues long. Trimming took 4 bases from V and 4 from J, leaving 11 bases between them. The CDR3 reads CASSWRGPYEQYF. The CDR3 DNA is TGTGCCAGCAGCTGGCGGGGACCGTACGAGCAGTACTTC.

V gene TRBV20-1 combines with J gene TRBJ2-5; D not certain. The CDR3 loop spans 14 amino acids. The ends were cut back, 0 bases at V and 5 bases at J, with 13 bases in the middle. Germline assignment: CDR1 DFQATT and CDR2 SNEGSKA (reference sequence). This CDR3 reads CSARDRIGLETQYF. CDR3 in DNA: TGCAGTGCTAGAGATAGGATCGGGCTGGAGACCCAGTACTTC.

This clonotype has just a few counts. The rearrangement links TRBV5-1 to TRBJ2-1; TRBD2 aligns across 10 bases. CDR3 size: 13 residues. Germline CDR1 is SGHRS and CDR2 is YFSETQ. V was clipped by 4 bases and J by 9 bases; unmatched bases: 4. CDR3: CASSGLAGVEQFF. CDR3 sequence (DNA): TGCGCCAGCAGCGGGCTAGCGGGGGTTGAGCAGTTCTTC. The full variable domain, completed using reference TRBV5-1 and TRBJ2-1, is KAGVTQTPRYLIKTRGQQVTLSCSPISGHRSVSWYQQTPGQGLQFLFEYFSETQRNKGNFPGRFSGRQFSNSRSEMNVSTLELGDSALYLCASSGLAGVEQFFGPGTRLTVL.